The clone carrying this T cell receptor beta chain was found a few times. Its antigen remains unknown. The data belong to a study of T-cell memory formation after mild COVID-19. Study-wide findings and caveats: The study detected some responding clones in pre-infection memory, suggesting cross-reactive memory joined. CD4+ bias marked clones expanding day 15 to 37, unlike balanced contracting clones.

V was cut by 3 bases and J by 4 bases, with 9 bases left in between. CDR1 and CDR2 (germline): SGHRS, YFSETQ. This CDR3 is built from 13 residues. TCRdb reprocessed the 5' RACE reads via MiXCR and lists one record per CDR3 protein. The sample lists about 430,000 distinct CDR3 sequences, under 20% occurring once. The sequence derives from a man between 18 and 35 years old who had mild COVID-19 (a few samples of this study predate the infection). Cell type and time point are not known. This chain links TRBV5-1 with TRBJ2-3; D gene uncertain. The sample taken for sequencing was PBMCs or a T cell subset sorted from them (not recorded which). The CDR3 region has the DNA TGCGCCAGCAGCTCGAAGGCCCCAGATACGCAGTATTTT. Protein product: CASSSKAPDTQYF.